One sample yielded the 29 T cell receptor beta chains listed below, sequenced in a study of T cells in Graves' hyperthyroidism and ophthalmopathy. Amplification targeted TCR beta CDR3 regions from RNA transcripts. The TCR CDR3 first-round RT-PCR relied on the HTBI primer set. TCRdb ran MiXCR on the multiplex PCR reads and lists one entry per CDR3 protein. The sample lists 470,000 or so distinct CDR3 sequences; under 25% were seen once. The sample comprised blood. The receptors here all came from a man younger than 35 with Graves' hyperthyroidism.

CDR3 sequence (DNA): TGCAGTGCTAGCGGGACAGGGGAAGCTTTCTTT. The encoded protein is CSASGTGEAFF. The chain joins TRBV20-1 to TRBJ1-1, with 9 bases identical to TRBD1. After removal of 3 bases from V and 8 bases from J, the junction contained 1 base not matched to a gene. The CDR3 spans 11 residues. Germline V gene sequence: CDR1 DFQATT, CDR2 SNEGSKA (reference sequence).

There are many counts of this clonotype. V and J are TRBV6-2 or TRBV6-3 and TRBJ2-7, with D tentatively TRBD1 or TRBD2 (5 bases each). Per the germline V gene, CDR1 is MNHEY and CDR2 is SVGEGT. Deletions cut 2 bases from V and 2 bases from J, with 10 bases between. The CDR3 has 14 residues. The CDR3 loop is CASSYGGYTYEQYF. CDR3 sequence (DNA): TGTGCCAGCAGTTACGGGGGATATACCTACGAGCAGTACTTC.

This clonotype was found many times. V gene TRBV11-3 combines with J gene TRBJ1-5, with D uncertain. Germline-derived CDR1 and CDR2 are SGHNT and YENEEA. The length of the CDR3 is 19 residues. Trimming shortened V by 3 bases and J by 3 bases, and 24 bases separated the two germline ends. The CDR3 region is CASSFLIGRLGSNNQPQHF. CDR3 sequence (DNA): TGTGCCAGCAGCTTTCTAATCGGTCGACTGGGGTCGAACAATCAGCCCCAGCATTTT. Looking up the rest from reference TRBV11-3 and TRBJ1-5 gives the full variable domain: EAGVVQSPRYKIIEKKQPVAFWCNPISGHNTLYWYLQNLGQGPELLIRYENEEAVDDSQLPKDRFSAERLKGVDSTLKIQPAELGDSAVYLCASSFLIGRLGSNNQPQHFGDGTRLSIL.

This clonotype came up many times. The V gene is TRBV6-4, the J gene TRBJ2-2; 10 bases line up with TRBD2. The V segment lost 2 bases and the J segment 1 base; nucleotides outside the gene matches: 4. From germline, CDR1 is MRHNA and CDR2 SNTAGT. The CDR3 contains 17 residues. For the CDR3, the DNA is TGTGCCAGCAGTGACGTAGCGGGGGGTATGAACACCGGGGAGCTGTTTTTT. It yields the protein CASSDVAGGMNTGELFF.

The gene calls are TRBV19 and TRBJ2-1; D is perhaps TRBD1 (6 bases). Trimming removed 5 bases at V and 5 bases at J, with 10 bases between. The germline V gene encodes CDR1 LNHDA and CDR2 SQIVND (reference sequence). This CDR3 spans 13 amino acids. The CDR3 nucleotides are TGTGCCAGTAGTTCTACAGGGAACAATGAGCAGTTCTTC. Residues: CASSSTGNNEQFF.

This clonotype was observed many times. The CDR3 DNA reads as TGTGCCAGCAGTACTGGGGGCGCCGGGGAGCTGTTTTTT. Its protein is CASSTGGAGELFF. This chain uses TRBV6-5 with TRBJ2-2; weak D call: TRBD1 (6 bases). The CDR3 covers 13 residues. The V end lost 5 bases, the J end lost 6 bases, and 10 bases lay between the germline ends. CDR1 MNHEY and CDR2 SVGAGI come from the germline V gene.

V usage is TRBV5-1 and J usage is TRBJ2-6; TRBD1 might be the D (5 bases). Germline V gene sequence: CDR1 SGHRS, CDR2 YFSETQ. The CDR3 is 17 residues long. V gave up 0 bases and J gave up 3 bases, with 13 bases separating them. The CDR3 region is CASSLAPVRGGANVLTF. The DNA for the CDR3 is TGCGCCAGCAGCTTGGCCCCAGTTAGGGGTGGGGCCAACGTCCTGACTTTC.

This clonotype was seen more than once but under ten times. The chain has TRBV7-9 and TRBJ2-5, with TRBD2 identical over 9 bases. Germline V CDR1 and CDR2: SEHNR, FQNEAQ (reference sequence). Trimming cost V 5 bases and J 5 bases; bases outside gene matches: 12. The CDR3 covers 16 residues. The CDR3 is CASSRARGGVGETQYF. The DNA for the CDR3 is TGTGCCAGCAGCCGCGCGCGGGGGGGCGTGGGGGAGACCCAGTACTTC.

As DNA, the CDR3 is TGTGCCAGCAGCCCTAGGACAGGGTTCCCATCAGCCTACGAGCAGTACTTC. Residues: CASSPRTGFPSAYEQYF. The chain carries TRBV6-1 and TRBJ2-7, with 8 positions matching TRBD1. From germline, CDR1 is MNHNS and CDR2 SASEGT. Trimming took 6 bases from V and 2 from J; bases not matched to a gene: 15. The CDR3 contains 17 residues.

Of note for this clonotype: At one end, the junction sequence differs from germline, possibly due to a read error. The rearrangement uses TRBV20-1 and TRBJ2-4; 10 bases line up with TRBD1. The CDR3 is 15 residues long. Germline values: CDR1 DFQATT, CDR2 SNEGSKA (reference sequence). This CDR3 is CSARADRGRANIKYF. As DNA, the CDR3 is TGCAGTGCTAGAGCTGACAGGGGGCGCGCGAACATTAAGTACTTC.

The chain links TRBV10-3 to TRBJ2-2, with 9 bases identical to TRBD2. Germline V gives CDR1 ENHRY, CDR2 SYGVKD. CDR3 length equals 15 residues. J lost 2 bases, V lost 6 bases, and 4 bases had no gene match. CDR3 in DNA: TGTGCCATCAGACCAGCGGGGGGTAACACCGGGGAGCTGTTTTTT. Its protein product is CAIRPAGGNTGELFF.

The rearrangement joins TRBV30 to TRBJ1-2; no clear D. The V gene lost 0 bases and the J gene lost 14 bases, with 22 bases spanning the gap. The germline gives CDR1 GTSNPN, CDR2 SVGIG (reference sequence). The CDR3 sequence is 14 residues long. The chain's CDR3 is CAWSVQLTDRELTF. Here the CDR3 DNA reads TGTGCCTGGAGTGTACAGCTTACGGACCGCGAGTTAACCTTC.

This clonotype was recorded many times. V is TRBV2 and J is TRBJ2-6; D possibly uses TRBD1 or TRBD2 (5 bases each). The CDR3 is 20 amino acids. Looked up from germline, CDR1 is SNHLY and CDR2 is FYNNEI. The V and J ends lost 1 base and 4 bases respectively, with 23 bases between them. The DNA for the CDR3 is TGTGCCAGCAGTGAAGTGAGCTCGGTTCGCCGGGGCGGGGGGGCCAACGTCCTGACTTTC. Its translation is CASSEVSSVRRGGGANVLTF.

Turning to this clonotype: The junction departs from germline at one end; a sequencing error may be responsible. The V and J genes are TRBV28 and TRBJ1-2; weak D call: TRBD1 (5 bases). The CDR3 has 16 residues. Germline V gene data show CDR1 as MDHEN and CDR2 as SYDVKM. The CDR3 DNA follows: TGTACCAGCAGTTTCTCGGCCGGGGCCGGGACGGAGAACGACACCTTC. This encodes CTSSFSAGAGTENDTF.

In its sample, this clonotype was seen many times. The genes are TRBV6-1 and TRBJ2-7; D is ambiguous. Deletions cut 6 bases from V and 6 bases from J, with 12 bases between. Germline values: CDR1 MNHNS, CDR2 SASEGT. CDR3 length equals 12 residues. The CDR3 is CASSVEYGEQYF. CDR3 nucleotide sequence: TGTGCCAGCAGCGTCGAATACGGCGAGCAGTACTTC.

This clonotype appeared a few times. The chain employs TRBV7-9 and TRBJ2-5; the match to TRBD1 covers 7 bases. CDR1 is SEHNR, CDR2 FQNEAQ, per germline (reference sequence). The CDR3 totals 15 residues. Trimming cost V 3 bases and J 4 bases; bases outside gene matches: 8. The CDR3: CASSFSGQELETQYF. For the CDR3, the DNA is TGTGCCAGCAGCTTTTCAGGACAGGAGCTAGAGACCCAGTACTTC.

There are many counts of this clonotype. The rearrangement uses TRBV27 and TRBJ1-1, with no clear D. This CDR3 has 13 amino acids. Germline assignment: CDR1 MNHEY and CDR2 SMNVEV (reference sequence). V was shortened by 4 bases and J by 1 base, with 7 bases between the two germline ends. The CDR3 loop reads CASSSSKNTEAFF. CDR3 bases: TGTGCCAGCAGTTCCTCAAAGAACACTGAAGCTTTCTTT.

This clonotype was picked up many times. The chain employs TRBV20-1 and TRBJ2-5; unclear D gene. Trimming pared 5 bases from V and 3 bases from J, leaving 13 bases between. The CDR3 has 13 residues. CDR1 DFQATT and CDR2 SNEGSKA come from the germline V gene (reference sequence). In DNA, the CDR3 is TGCAGTGCTTTGGATACATACAAAGAGACCCAGTACTTC. Protein: CSALDTYKETQYF.

This chain uses TRBV6-2 or TRBV6-3 with TRBJ2-7; D call uncertain. Trimming removed 2 bases from V and 0 bases from J, with 17 bases in between. Germline values: CDR1 MNHEY, CDR2 SVGEGT. The CDR3 sequence is 17 residues long. CDR3 sequence reads: CASSYRSTGPLSYEQYF. As DNA, the CDR3 is TGTGCCAGCAGTTACCGTTCTACCGGGCCTCTCTCCTACGAGCAGTACTTC.

There are many counts of this clonotype. The chain employs TRBV12-3 or TRBV12-4 and TRBJ1-1, with no clear D. The CDR3 covers 12 residues. The V gene lost 2 bases and the J gene lost 11 bases, with 12 bases spanning the gap. CDR3 sequence reads: CASSLTFGLAFF. CDR3 nucleotide sequence: TGTGCCAGCAGTTTAACTTTTGGATTGGCTTTCTTT.

In this sample, this clonotype turned up many times. The V call is TRBV11-2, the J call TRBJ1-1, with TRBD1 matching 8 bases. In germline, CDR1 is SGHAT, CDR2 FQNNGV. J lost 1 base, V lost 5 bases, and 6 bases had no gene match. CDR3 length: 15 residues. CDR3 in amino acids: CASSALTGANTEAFF. CDR3 nucleotide sequence: TGTGCCAGCAGCGCCCTGACAGGGGCGAACACTGAAGCTTTCTTT.

This clonotype came up many times. At one boundary the junction diverges from the germline segment, which might be a read error. The V call is TRBV6-1, the J call TRBJ1-2; D is unresolved. This CDR3 spans 15 amino acids. CDR1 and CDR2 (germline): MNHNS, SASEGT. The CDR3: CASSEAPRASYGYTF. CDR3 in DNA: TGTGCCAGCAGCGAAGCCCCTAGGGCGAGCTATGGCTACACCTTC.

Note on this clonotype: With a much larger clone just one base away, this may be a read error. The CDR3 protein is CASSHSIAGANTGGLFF. The CDR3 DNA reads TGTGCCAGCAGTCACTCGATTGCGGGGGCCAACACCGGGGGGCTGTTTTTT. The chain has TRBV12-3 or TRBV12-4 and TRBJ2-2; TRBD2 is a possible D gene (7 bases). The CDR3 totals 17 residues.

Many counts were recorded for this clonotype. The chain is built from TRBV11-2 and TRBJ2-7; no clear D. Looked up from germline, CDR1 is SGHAT and CDR2 is FQNNGV. The CDR3 runs to 12 residues. Trimming took off 3 bases at V and 3 bases at J, with 6 bases between the two ends. In DNA, the CDR3 is TGTGCCAGCAGCTTCCGCTACTACGAGCAGTACTTC. It translates to CASSFRYYEQYF.

This clonotype has at least ten counts. The rearrangement uses TRBV5-1 and TRBJ2-7; maybe TRBD1 (5 bases). This CDR3 is 14 amino acids long. With 0 bases removed from V and 3 bases from J, the gap between germline ends came to 10 bases. The V gene's germline CDR1 is SGHRS and CDR2 YFSETQ. CDR3 region: CASSLAGKYYEQYF. In nucleotides, the CDR3 is TGCGCCAGCAGCTTGGCAGGGAAGTACTACGAGCAGTACTTC.

This clonotype has at least ten counts. The chain has TRBV4-1 and TRBJ2-4; tentatively, D is TRBD2 (5 bases). The CDR3 has 14 amino acids. Germline V lookup: CDR1 MGHRA, CDR2 YSYEKL. The V and J ends lost 3 bases and 4 bases respectively, with 10 bases between them. The CDR3 is CASSQPGLKNIQYF. CDR3 bases: TGCGCCAGCAGCCAGCCCGGACTGAAAAACATTCAGTACTTC.

This clonotype was picked up many times. The chain is built from TRBV7-8 and TRBJ1-2; D unclear. CDR3 length: 17 residues. Trimming removed 5 bases from V and 0 bases from J, with 19 bases in between. Germline CDR1 and CDR2: SGHVS and FQNEAQ. CDR3 sequence (DNA): TGTGCCAGCAGCCCCACCCGGGAAGGGCGACCTAACTATGGCTACACCTTC. Translating it yields CASSPTREGRPNYGYTF.

This clonotype was found many times. The J gene is TRBJ2-6, the V gene TRBV4-2, with D possibly TRBD1 on 5 matching bases. V was shortened by 3 bases and J by 0 bases, with 9 bases between the two germline ends. Per germline, CDR1 LGHNA and CDR2 YNFKEQ. The CDR3 sequence is 16 residues long. CDR3 region: CASSQDDSSGANVLTF. The CDR3 bases are TGTGCCAGCAGCCAGGACGACAGCTCTGGGGCCAACGTCCTGACTTTC.

This clonotype was found many times. The chain links TRBV5-1 to TRBJ2-7, with D tentatively TRBD1 (5 bases). Trimming removed 0 bases from V and 2 bases from J, with 12 bases in between. CDR1 and CDR2 from the germline V gene are SGHRS and YFSETQ. The CDR3 totals 15 residues. CDR3 sequence (DNA): TGCGCCAGCAGCTTGGTTGGGCAGGGCGCCTACGAGCAGTACTTC. Translated, it gives CASSLVGQGAYEQYF. The full variable domain, with the rest looked up from reference TRBV5-1 and TRBJ2-7, is KAGVTQTPRYLIKTRGQQVTLSCSPISGHRSVSWYQQTPGQGLQFLFEYFSETQRNKGNFPGRFSGRQFSNSRSEMNVSTLELGDSALYLCASSLVGQGAYEQYFGPGTRLTVT.